The entry below describes one T cell receptor beta chain. Its antigen is unknown. PCR or immunohistochemistry showed mismatch repair deficiency in every enrolled patient. TCR sequencing covered a few patients who responded to pembrolizumab. This entry belongs to a study of PD-1 blockade in mismatch repair-deficient tumors. Study in general: All were previously treated, progressing patients with 12 mismatch repair-deficient cancer types.

The germline V gene has CDR1 SGHNT and CDR2 YENEEA. V was clipped by 3 bases and J by 8 bases; unmatched bases: 5. The CDR3 spans 13 residues. The protocol was immunoSEQ multiplex PCR, while the TCRdb copy is restricted to in-frame clones and leaves out a portion. The sample consists of 38,000 or so clones, approximately 81% of them appearing once. Whole-study findings and limits: After pembrolizumab, tumor-resident clones rose rapidly, then generally contracted before radiologic responses.

This chain links TRBV11-3 with TRBJ1-2; 8 positions agree with TRBD1. Sequencing was performed on peripheral blood, taken 76 weeks after starting pembrolizumab. The origin of this receptor is an adult with mismatch repair-deficient cancer. CDR3 sequence: CASSFAGGYGYTF. CDR3 nucleotides: TGTGCCAGCAGCTTCGCAGGGGGCTACGGCTACACCTTC. The full variable domain, in which reference TRBV11-3 and TRBJ1-2 provide the parts outside the CDR3, is EAGVVQSPRYKIIEKKQPVAFWCNPISGHNTLYWYLQNLGQGPELLIRYENEEAVDDSQLPKDRFSAERLKGVDSTLKIQPAELGDSAVYLCASSFAGGYGYTFGSGTRLTVV.